This T cell receptor beta chain was sequenced during a study of shared clonotypes between healthy human individuals. The germline CDR1 and CDR2 sequences are SNHLY and FYNNEI. The CDR3 extends over 10 amino acids. V was cut by 7 bases and J by 5 bases, with 5 bases left in between. The data were produced by immunoSEQ multiplex PCR, yet TCRdb's version contains in-frame clones alone and is incomplete. The sample has about 660,000 clones, over 65% seen once. This TCR derives from a woman aged 25 to 39 in good health. The chain couples TRBV2 to TRBJ2-5; D not certain. The sample taken for sequencing was memory CD4+ T cells sorted from blood. Subset here: CD45RA-negative fraction. The CDR3 DNA is TGTGCCAGCAAGGAGGAGACCCAGTACTTC. Translation: CASKEETQYF.